The following is a T cell receptor beta chain sequence with its context. What it binds is unknown. A second PCR of about 6 to 11 cycles used a sample-barcoded 5' primer and a J-beta primer mix. TCRdb ran MiXCR on the 5' RACE reads and lists one entry per CDR3 protein. The repertoire holds about 1,500,000 distinct CDR3 sequences, with 28% as singletons. V trimming: 4 bases; J trimming: 1 base; junction bases outside the gene matches: 3. The CDR3 has 14 amino acids. Germline V gene sequence: CDR1 MNHEY, CDR2 SMNVEV (reference sequence). These data are taken from a study of blood T cells in healthy people across ages. Per sample, at least 6 micrograms of total RNA were extracted. Study outcomes and limitations: Older age coincided with a roughly linear decline in TCR beta diversity per million T cells.

Sequencing was done on a sample of blood. The TCR sequence derives from a woman aged 25-40 years in good health. V and J are TRBV27 and TRBJ1-2, with 7 positions matching TRBD1. CDR3 nucleotides: TGTGCCAGCAGTTCAGGGGGGGATAACTATGGCTACACCTTC. Encoded protein: CASSSGGDNYGYTF.